Listed below are T cell receptor beta chains from one sample, sequenced in a study of post-analysis software for immune sequencing data. TCRdb used MiXCR to reprocess the PCR reads, holding one entry per CDR3 protein. The sample contains roughly 650,000 distinct CDR3 sequences, 59% of which appear only once. Sequencing used blood. Source of these receptors: a girl under 10 years old with multiple sclerosis. CDR3s include the opening cysteine and the closing phenylalanine or tryptophan. The D gene is left open where the match is weak. The size of a clone is reported for some rows only, either as once, few or many, or as a class for expanded clones.

-	TRBV12-3/TRBV12-4	TRBJ2-4	-	TGTGCCAGCAGTTTCGGGGAGAAAAACATTCAGTACTTC	CASSFGEKNIQYF
TRBD1	TRBV27	TRBJ2-1	-	TGTGCCAGCAGTAGCGGGACAGGGGGAAACAATGAGCAGTTCTTC	CASSSGTGGNNEQFF
TRBD1	TRBV5-1	TRBJ2-7	-	TGCGCCAGCAGCCCGGGACAGTTTCTGAGAGACGAGCAGTACTTC	CASSPGQFLRDEQYF
-	TRBV5-1	TRBJ1-1	few	TGCGCCAGCAGCTTGGAGCCCTTACAGGGAAACACTGAAGCTTTCTTT	CASSLEPLQGNTEAFF
TRBD2	TRBV4-1	TRBJ2-1	few	TGCGCCAGCAGCCACGGGGGGGCCAGCGGGAGCTCGGATGAGCAGTTCTTC	CASSHGGASGSSDEQFF
-	TRBV3-1	TRBJ2-3	-	TGTGCCAGCAGCCAAGAGGTTTCGGCGGGGTCACTCACAGATACGCAGTATTTT	CASSQEVSAGSLTDTQYF
-	TRBV5-5	TRBJ1-2	-	TGTGCCAGCAGCTTAAAAGGTTATCAGGATGGCTACACCTTC	CASSLKGYQDGYTF
TRBD2	TRBV29-1	TRBJ2-3	-	TGCAGCGTTGAGACTAGCGGGGGCACAGATACGCAGTATTTT	CSVETSGGTDTQYF
-	TRBV10-3	TRBJ2-1	-	TGTGCCATCAGTGGCCTCCCGAGGGAGCAGTTCTTC	CAISGLPREQFF
-	TRBV9	TRBJ2-4	few	TGTGCCAGCAGCGTAGGGGTTAGCGGCACAAACATTCAGTACTTC	CASSVGVSGTNIQYF
TRBD2	TRBV7-2	TRBJ2-5	-	TGTGCCAGCAGCTTGACTAGCGGGGGGAGAGGGACCCAGTACTTC	CASSLTSGGRGTQYF
TRBD2	TRBV20-1	TRBJ2-1	few	TGCAGTGCTAGAGGGGAGGGGACCAGCTCCTACAATGAGCAGTTCTTC	CSARGEGTSSYNEQFF
TRBD1	TRBV29-1	TRBJ1-5	-	TGCAGCGTTGGTGGGACAGGGACTCAGCCCCAGCATTTT	CSVGGTGTQPQHF
-	TRBV7-2	TRBJ2-5	-	TGTGCCAGCAACTCAGGAGGCAGGCAAGAGACCCAGTACTTC	CASNSGGRQETQYF
TRBD2	TRBV20-1	TRBJ2-1	-	TGCAGTGCTAGGGGACTAGCGGCGCACAATGAGCAGTTCTTC	CSARGLAAHNEQFF
-	TRBV29-1	TRBJ2-1	-	TGCAGCGCCCACAGCAATGAGCAGTTCTTC	CSAHSNEQFF
TRBD2	TRBV29-1	TRBJ2-1	-	TGCAGCGTTGGGAAAACTAGCGGAGACAATGAGCAGTTCTTC	CSVGKTSGDNEQFF
-	TRBV25-1	TRBJ2-1	few	TGTGCCAGCAGTGAAGTTGGGGGCTCCTACAATGAGCAGTTCTTC	CASSEVGGSYNEQFF
-	TRBV4-2	TRBJ1-1	-	TGTGCCAGCAGCCCCTTTGGACCGAACACTGAAGCTTTCTTT	CASSPFGPNTEAFF
-	TRBV6-2/TRBV6-3	TRBJ2-6	-	TGTGCCAGCAGTTTCTTGCGTGAAGGACCCAACTTTTCTGGGGCCAACGTCCTGACTTTC	CASSFLREGPNFSGANVLTF
-	TRBV29-1	TRBJ2-3	few	TGCAGCGTTGAAGATCTAGGTCTAGCGAAAACAGATACGCAGTATTTT	CSVEDLGLAKTDTQYF
TRBD1	TRBV3-1	TRBJ1-5	-	TGTGCCAGCAGCCAGGCCGGGACAGGGTCGTGGCAGCCCCAGCATTTT	CASSQAGTGSWQPQHF
-	TRBV12-3/TRBV12-4	TRBJ1-5	-	TGTGCCAGCAGGGACGGGGCATCAGGTCAGCCCCAGCATTTT	CASRDGASGQPQHF
TRBD2	TRBV7-9	TRBJ2-1	few	TGTGCCAGCAGCAAACTAGCGGGAGTTTCCAATGAGCAGTTCTTC	CASSKLAGVSNEQFF
TRBD2	TRBV20-1	TRBJ2-7	once	TGCAGTGCTAGAGATGGGGCCAGCCCGCTTCGGGAGGCCCAGTACTTC	CSARDGASPLREAQYF
TRBD2	TRBV4-2	TRBJ2-5	-	TGTGCCAGCAGCCCCGGACTAGAGAGGACCCAGTACTTC	CASSPGLERTQYF
-	TRBV28	TRBJ2-7	-	TGTGCCAGCAGTTACCCGCGGAGAAGCTCCTACGAGCAGTACTTC	CASSYPRRSSYEQYF
-	TRBV5-8	TRBJ1-2	-	TGTGCCAGCAGCTACCTAGTGAACAACTATGGCTACACCTTC	CASSYLVNNYGYTF
-	TRBV28	TRBJ2-1	-	TGTGCCAGTGACGGGACCTACAATGAGCAGTTCTTC	CASDGTYNEQFF
-	TRBV7-9	TRBJ1-2	few	TGTGCCAGCAGCTTGGGGGCCGCCTATGGCTACACCTTC	CASSLGAAYGYTF
-	TRBV5-1	TRBJ1-1	few	TGCGCCAGCAGCATGGGGACAAACACTGAAGCTTTCTTT	CASSMGTNTEAFF
-	TRBV5-1	TRBJ2-3	few	TGCGCCAGCAGCTTGATGCCTCCAGATACGCAGTATTTT	CASSLMPPDTQYF
-	TRBV30	TRBJ1-2	-	TGTGCCTGGGGGGAGGGTTTTGGGGGCTACACCTTC	CAWGEGFGGYTF
-	TRBV12-3/TRBV12-4	TRBJ1-4	few	TGTGCCAGCAGGAAAACAGGCGTTGCAACTAATGAAAAACTGTTTTTT	CASRKTGVATNEKLFF
-	TRBV3-1	TRBJ2-5	few	TGTGCCAGCAGCTTACCCCCCGGGACCCAGTACTTC	CASSLPPGTQYF
-	TRBV20-1	TRBJ2-7	-	TGCAGTGCTAGAGATCGGGCAGGGGCCTTCTACGAGCAGTACTTC	CSARDRAGAFYEQYF
TRBD1	TRBV29-1	TRBJ2-3	-	TGCAGCGCCTGGACAGGTAGCACAGATACGCAGTATTTT	CSAWTGSTDTQYF
-	TRBV29-1	TRBJ1-5	-	TGCAGCGTTGTGGGCCCTGATAGCAATCAGCCCCAGCATTTT	CSVVGPDSNQPQHF
-	TRBV5-1	TRBJ2-1	-	TGCGCCAGCAGCTTGTCGACAGATTACAATGAGCAGTTCTTC	CASSLSTDYNEQFF
TRBD1	TRBV20-1	TRBJ1-4	-	TGCAGTGCTAGAAATCCGGACAGGCGGACTGAAAAACTGTTTTTT	CSARNPDRRTEKLFF
-	TRBV24-1	TRBJ2-3	-	TGTGCCACCAGTGAAGGGGACGGATGGACAGATACGCAGTATTTT	CATSEGDGWTDTQYF
TRBD1	TRBV7-3	TRBJ2-1	-	TGTGCCAGCAGCCTCCGACAGGGGAAATTGTACAATGAGCAGTTCTTC	CASSLRQGKLYNEQFF
TRBD2	TRBV5-1	TRBJ2-1	-	TGCGCCAGCAGCACCAGCGGGAGCATCGGTGAGCAGTTCTTC	CASSTSGSIGEQFF
-	TRBV6-2/TRBV6-3	TRBJ2-3	-	TGTGCCAGCTATACCCTGACAGGAGCCCGCACAGATACGCAGTATTTT	CASYTLTGARTDTQYF
-	TRBV6-5	TRBJ2-5	many	TGTGCCAGCAGTTACTCCTTTAGCCTGGCAGGGAGCCGGGAGACCCAGTACTTC	CASSYSFSLAGSRETQYF
TRBD1	TRBV12-3/TRBV12-4	TRBJ2-5	many	TGTGCCAGCAGTTTCTTGACAGGGCGGGAGACCCAGTACTTC	CASSFLTGRETQYF
TRBD2	TRBV20-1	TRBJ2-5	-	TGCAGTGCTACGACTAGCGGGGGGGTAGAGACCCAGTACTTC	CSATTSGGVETQYF
-	TRBV5-6	TRBJ2-1	-	TGTGCCAGCAGCTTGAGACAGGCCAACACGATGCATGAGCAGTTCTTC	CASSLRQANTMHEQFF